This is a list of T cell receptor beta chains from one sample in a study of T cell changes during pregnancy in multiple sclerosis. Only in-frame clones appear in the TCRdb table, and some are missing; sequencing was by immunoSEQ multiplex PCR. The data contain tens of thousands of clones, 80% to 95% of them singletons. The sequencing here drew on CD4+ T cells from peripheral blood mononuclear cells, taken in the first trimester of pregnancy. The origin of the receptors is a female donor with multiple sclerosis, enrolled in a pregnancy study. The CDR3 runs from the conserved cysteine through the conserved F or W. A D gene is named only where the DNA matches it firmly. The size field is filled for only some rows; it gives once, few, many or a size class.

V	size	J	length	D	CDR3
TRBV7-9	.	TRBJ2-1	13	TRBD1	CASSLGQYNEQFF
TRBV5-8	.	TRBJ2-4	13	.	CASEPQLKNIQYF
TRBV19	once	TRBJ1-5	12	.	CASSIFSQPQHF
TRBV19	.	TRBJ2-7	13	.	CASSTTPAYEQYF
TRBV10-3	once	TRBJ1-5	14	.	CAISLLDSDGPQHF
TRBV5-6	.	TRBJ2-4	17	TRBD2	CASSASGSGRRGNIQYF
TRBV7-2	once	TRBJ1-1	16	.	CASSLSFGQLVAEAFF
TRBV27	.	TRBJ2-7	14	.	CASSLFKNFYEQYF
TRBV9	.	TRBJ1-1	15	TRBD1	CASSARDRDLPRAFF
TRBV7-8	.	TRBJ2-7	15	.	CASSGRGSLTYEQYF
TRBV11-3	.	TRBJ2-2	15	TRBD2	CASSLLGGDTGELFF